The TCR beta chain described here comes from a study of OX40 agonist ivuxolimab in advanced cancers. Study details: Patients receiving dose escalation had hepatocellular carcinoma, melanoma, renal cell or head and neck cancer.

Systemic immunosuppression or a history of autoimmune disease excluded patients. Peripheral blood came from all dose cohorts at three timepoints. A note on this clone: The antigen is undetermined.

The germline gives CDR1 LNHDA, CDR2 SQIVND (reference sequence). Trimming left V 4 bases short and J 5 bases short, with 11 bases between. The CDR3 spans 13 residues. The table came from immunoSEQ multiplex PCR; TCRdb's copy has only in-frame clones and leaves some out. Of roughly 60,000 clones in the sample, about 83% are singletons; the top ten hold 4.6%. Study-level results: Antigen targets of the expanded peripheral T cells went undetermined.

This specimen consisted of CD4+ or CD8+ T cells sorted from blood, obtained in a trial of the OX40 agonist ivuxolimab. The clonotype originates from an adult with an advanced solid tumor such as melanoma, head and neck, liver or kidney cancer. This rearrangement joins TRBV19 to TRBJ2-5; D possibly corresponds to TRBD2 (6 bases). The CDR3 loop reads CASSTMGRETQYF. The CDR3 DNA sequence: TGTGCCAGTAGTACGATGGGGAGGGAGACCCAGTACTTC.